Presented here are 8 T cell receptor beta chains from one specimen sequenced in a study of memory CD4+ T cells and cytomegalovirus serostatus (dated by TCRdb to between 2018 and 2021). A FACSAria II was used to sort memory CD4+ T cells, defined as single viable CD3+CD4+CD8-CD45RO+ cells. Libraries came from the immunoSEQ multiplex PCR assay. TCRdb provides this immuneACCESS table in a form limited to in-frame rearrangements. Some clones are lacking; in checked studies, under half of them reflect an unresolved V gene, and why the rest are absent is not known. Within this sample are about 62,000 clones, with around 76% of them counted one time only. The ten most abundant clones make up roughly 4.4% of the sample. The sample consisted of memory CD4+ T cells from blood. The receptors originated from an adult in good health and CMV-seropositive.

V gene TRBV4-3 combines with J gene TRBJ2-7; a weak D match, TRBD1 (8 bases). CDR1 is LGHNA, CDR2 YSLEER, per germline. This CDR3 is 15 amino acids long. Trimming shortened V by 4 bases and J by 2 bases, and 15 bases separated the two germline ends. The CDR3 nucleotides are TGCGCCAGCAGCCGGGAGGGACAGGCCCCCTACGAGCAGTACTTC. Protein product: CASSREGQAPYEQYF.

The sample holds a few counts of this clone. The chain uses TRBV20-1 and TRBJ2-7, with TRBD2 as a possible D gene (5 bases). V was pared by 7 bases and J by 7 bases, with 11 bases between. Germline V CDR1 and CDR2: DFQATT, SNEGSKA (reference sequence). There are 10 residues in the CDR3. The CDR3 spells CSGGVAEQYF. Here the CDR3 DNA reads TGCAGTGGGGGAGTAGCAGAGCAGTACTTC.

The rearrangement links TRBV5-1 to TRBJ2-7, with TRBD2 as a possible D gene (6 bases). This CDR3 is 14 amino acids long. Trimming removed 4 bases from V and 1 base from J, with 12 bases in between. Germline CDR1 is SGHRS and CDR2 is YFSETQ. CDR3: CASSPRGGSYEQYF. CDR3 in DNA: TGCGCCAGCAGCCCGCGGGGCGGATCCTACGAGCAGTACTTC.

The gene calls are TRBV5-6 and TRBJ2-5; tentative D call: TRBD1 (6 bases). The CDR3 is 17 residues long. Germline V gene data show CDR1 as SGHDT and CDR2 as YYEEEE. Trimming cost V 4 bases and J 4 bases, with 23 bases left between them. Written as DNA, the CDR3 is TGTGCCAGCAGCCCACCCCACAGGGTAGAAGGGGCAGAGACCCAGTACTTC. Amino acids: CASSPPHRVEGAETQYF.

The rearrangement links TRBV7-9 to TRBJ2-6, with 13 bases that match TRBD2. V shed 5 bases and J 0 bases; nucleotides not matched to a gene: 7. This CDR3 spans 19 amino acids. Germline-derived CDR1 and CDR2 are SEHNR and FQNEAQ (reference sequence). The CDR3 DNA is TGTGCCAGCAGCCCAGGGACTAGCGGGACCCTCTCTGGGGCCAACGTCCTGACTTTC. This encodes CASSPGTSGTLSGANVLTF.

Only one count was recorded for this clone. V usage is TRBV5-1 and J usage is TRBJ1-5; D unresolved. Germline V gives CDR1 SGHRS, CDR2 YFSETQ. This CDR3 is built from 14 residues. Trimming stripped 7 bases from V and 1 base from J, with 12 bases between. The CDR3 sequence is CASAWDSSNQPQHF. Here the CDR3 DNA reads TGCGCCAGCGCGTGGGATTCAAGCAATCAGCCCCAGCATTTT.

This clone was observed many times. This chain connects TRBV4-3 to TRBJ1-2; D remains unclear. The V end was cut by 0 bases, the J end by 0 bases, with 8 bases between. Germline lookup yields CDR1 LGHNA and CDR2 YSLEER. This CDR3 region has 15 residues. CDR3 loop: CASSQDLNANYGYTF. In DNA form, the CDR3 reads TGCGCCAGCAGCCAAGATCTAAATGCTAACTATGGCTACACCTTC.

CDR3: CASSLGRGRNEQFF. CDR3 DNA sequence: TGTGCCAGCAGCTTGGGACGGGGACGGAATGAGCAGTTCTTC. This chain links TRBV5-6 with TRBJ2-1; the D gene could be TRBD1 or TRBD2 (5 bases each). CDR1 SGHDT and CDR2 YYEEEE come from the germline V gene. CDR3 size: 14 residues. The V gene lost 0 bases and the J gene lost 7 bases, with 11 bases spanning the gap. Full variable domain (remainder filled in from reference TRBV5-6 and TRBJ2-1): DAGVTQSPTHLIKTRGQQVTLRCSPKSGHDTVSWYQQALGQGPQFIFQYYEEEERQRGNFPDRFSGHQFPNYSSELNVNALLLGDSALYLCASSLGRGRNEQFFGPGTRLTVL.